What follows are 10 T cell receptor beta chains derived from one specimen sequenced in a study of blood T cell repertoires in COVID-19. Some clones are missing from TCRdb's copy, which holds only in-frame ones; the method was immunoSEQ multiplex PCR. The sample carries roughly 87,000 clones, about 85% recorded once. Input material: peripheral blood. These receptors were obtained from a woman aged 70-85 years with acute or convalescent COVID-19.

The count of this clone is one. CDR3 in DNA: TGTGCCAGCACCGCTCGGGGGGTGGGGAGCACTGAAGCTTTCTTT. It codes for CASTARGVGSTEAFF. J is TRBJ1-1 and V is TRBV7-9, with TRBD1 as a possible D gene (5 bases). CDR1 is SEHNR and CDR2 is FQNEAQ in the germline V gene (reference sequence). The CDR3 is 15 residues long. Trimming pared 7 bases from V and 4 bases from J, leaving 19 bases between.

V is TRBV19 and J is TRBJ1-1, with 7 bases matching TRBD1. Germline V gene sequence: CDR1 LNHDA, CDR2 SQIVND (reference sequence). V shed 7 bases, J shed 4 bases, and the junction held 6 bases outside the gene matches. This CDR3 spans 13 amino acids. This CDR3 reads CASTPTGATEAFF. The CDR3 DNA sequence: TGTGCCAGTACCCCCACAGGGGCCACTGAAGCTTTCTTT.

The chain employs TRBV6-1 and TRBJ1-1; tentatively, D is TRBD1 (6 bases). This CDR3 spans 12 amino acids. Germline V gene sequence: CDR1 MNHNS, CDR2 SASEGT. V was trimmed by 2 bases and J by 11 bases, leaving 12 bases between them. Here the CDR3 reads CASSETSGEAFF. The CDR3 DNA follows: TGTGCCAGCAGTGAAACGTCAGGGGAGGCTTTCTTT.

The chain links TRBV6-5 to TRBJ2-1; 7 bases line up with TRBD2. The CDR3 runs to 16 residues. The ends lost 2 bases at V and 0 bases at J; junction bases unmatched: 4. Germline CDR1 and CDR2: MNHEY and SVGAGI. The CDR3 region is CASSYGGGSSYNEQFF. The CDR3 DNA follows: TGTGCCAGCAGTTACGGCGGGGGTAGCTCCTACAATGAGCAGTTCTTC.

This rearrangement joins TRBV4-1 to TRBJ1-2, with D hard to call. This CDR3 is 15 amino acids long. CDR1 is MGHRA, CDR2 YSYEKL, per germline. V shed 4 bases and J shed 0 bases, with 12 bases lying between them. The CDR3 DNA is TGCGCCAGCAGCCGAGGCTTCCTTCCTAACTATGGCTACACCTTC. Its translation: CASSRGFLPNYGYTF.

The chain uses TRBV5-6 and TRBJ1-5; TRBD1 might be the D (5 bases). The length of the CDR3 is 16 residues. Trimming pared 4 bases from V and 4 bases from J, leaving 18 bases between. Germline loops: CDR1 SGHDT, CDR2 YYEEEE. In DNA, the CDR3 is TGTGCCAGCAGCCGGGCGGGGACTACAGGAAATCAGCCCCAGCATTTT. The encoded protein is CASSRAGTTGNQPQHF.

This chain links TRBV11-3 with TRBJ1-5; D gene ambiguous. Germline V gene lookup returns CDR1 SGHNT and CDR2 YENEEA. This CDR3 contains 12 residues. V was pared by 4 bases and J by 5 bases, with 6 bases between. In DNA form, the CDR3 reads TGTGCCAGCAGCTCCGGGGATCAGCCCCAGCATTTT. Translated: CASSSGDQPQHF.

V gene TRBV6-5 combines with J gene TRBJ2-1; TRBD2 matches at 13 bases. The trim removed 6 bases at V and 4 bases at J, leaving 3 bases unmatched. CDR3 length equals 15 residues. CDR1 and CDR2 from the germline V gene are MNHEY and SVGAGI. CDR3 nucleotides: TGTGCCAGCAGCGTACTAGCGGGGGGGTACAATGAGCAGTTCTTC. Translation: CASSVLAGGYNEQFF.

V usage is TRBV19 and J usage is TRBJ1-2, with 7 nucleotides matching TRBD1. The CDR3 consists of 15 residues. Germline loops: CDR1 LNHDA, CDR2 SQIVND (reference sequence). V shed 4 bases, J shed 1 base, and the junction held 6 bases outside the gene matches. This CDR3 is CASSTLGTVNYGYTF. Written as DNA, the CDR3 is TGTGCCAGTAGTACCCTCGGGACAGTTAACTATGGCTACACCTTC.

This clone was found once. The J gene is TRBJ1-1, the V gene TRBV6-5; TRBD1 matches at 11 bases. The CDR3 sequence is 14 residues long. With 2 bases clipped from V and 10 bases from J, the junction kept 6 bases outside the gene matches. Germline values: CDR1 MNHEY, CDR2 SVGAGI. CDR3 DNA: TGTGCCAGCAGTTACCTCAACGGACAGGGGGCAGCTTTCTTT. As protein: CASSYLNGQGAAFF.